These 7 T cell receptor beta chains share one sample of origin, sequenced in a study of blood T cell repertoires in COVID-19. The protocol was immunoSEQ multiplex PCR, while the TCRdb copy is restricted to in-frame clones and leaves out a portion. Among 200,000 or so clones listed, about 88% were seen once. Sequences were obtained from PBMCs or T cells enriched from blood (not recorded which). The receptors were gathered from a woman aged 40 to 55 with acute COVID-19.

The V gene is TRBV11-2, the J gene TRBJ2-7; 7 bases fit TRBD1. This CDR3 comprises 14 residues. Germline V CDR1 and CDR2: SGHAT, FQNNGV. The V and J ends lost 0 bases and 3 bases, in that order; junction bases with no gene match: 2. The CDR3 protein is CASSLDRTGYEQYF. Here the CDR3 DNA reads TGTGCCAGCAGCTTAGATCGGACAGGCTACGAGCAGTACTTC. Full variable domain (remainder filled in from reference TRBV11-2 and TRBJ2-7): EAGVAQSPRYKIIEKRQSVAFWCNPISGHATLYWYQQILGQGPKLLIQFQNNGVVDDSQLPKDRFSAERLKGVDSTLKIQPAKLEDSAVYLCASSLDRTGYEQYFGPGTRLTVT.

This chain links TRBV19 with TRBJ1-4, with 7 bases that match TRBD1. CDR3 length equals 14 residues. J was trimmed by 3 bases and V by 8 bases; bases with no gene match: 6. The germline V gene has CDR1 LNHDA and CDR2 SQIVND (reference sequence). The chain's CDR3 is CASATGLSNEKLFF. The CDR3 DNA follows: TGTGCCAGTGCGACAGGGTTGTCTAATGAAAAACTGTTTTTT.

J is TRBJ1-1 and V is TRBV5-1; 9 nucleotides line up with TRBD1. This CDR3 contains 15 residues. The germline V gene encodes CDR1 SGHRS and CDR2 YFSETQ. With 2 bases clipped from V and 2 bases from J, the junction kept 4 bases outside the gene matches. CDR3 coding DNA: TGCGCCAGCAGCTTCATACAGGGGGCCAACACTGAAGCTTTCTTT. It is translated as CASSFIQGANTEAFF.

A single count supports this clone. The gene calls are TRBV5-1 and TRBJ1-1; D perhaps matches TRBD1 (6 bases). There are 12 residues in the CDR3. V was cut by 4 bases and J by 7 bases, with 11 bases left in between. CDR1 is SGHRS and CDR2 is YFSETQ in the germline V gene. The CDR3 region has the DNA TGCGCCAGCAGCCCTGGGACAATTGAAGCTTTCTTT. It codes for CASSPGTIEAFF.

V usage is TRBV12-5 and J usage is TRBJ2-7, with 9 bases matching TRBD1. The CDR3 is 16 residues long. The J segment lost 3 bases and the V segment lost 7 bases, leaving 13 bases of the junction unmatched. Germline V gene data show CDR1 as LGHNT and CDR2 as FRNRAP. The CDR3 loop reads CASAPGTGKFFYEQYF. As DNA, the CDR3 is TGTGCTAGTGCCCCCGGGACAGGGAAATTTTTCTACGAGCAGTACTTC.

This clone was observed a few times. J is TRBJ2-3 and V is TRBV7-8, with TRBD2 matching over 9 bases. Germline V CDR1 and CDR2: SGHVS, FQNEAQ. With 3 bases clipped from V and 3 bases from J, the junction kept 10 bases outside the gene matches. The CDR3 spans 17 residues. CDR3 nucleotides: TGTGCCAGCAGCTTCGCTAGCGGGATGGGTTCTACAGATACGCAGTATTTT. Protein: CASSFASGMGSTDTQYF.

The chain couples TRBV6-6 to TRBJ2-1, with 12 bases aligning to TRBD2. Germline lookup yields CDR1 MNHNY and CDR2 SVGAGI (reference sequence). Germline trimming cut 5 bases from V and 0 bases from J; bases unmatched to any gene: 2. This CDR3 spans 16 amino acids. The CDR3 spells CASSRLAGDSYNEQFF. The CDR3, as DNA: TGTGCCAGCAGTCGACTAGCGGGGGACTCCTACAATGAGCAGTTCTTC.